This T cell receptor (beta chain) was documented in a study of tumor-infiltrating lymphocytes in primary liver carcinoma. Study in general: Regardless of tissue type, samples showed similar yields of roughly 3.5 to 7.5 million productive TCRbeta reads.

A note on this clonotype: Germline and junction disagree at one end, which may indicate a read error.

Germline CDR1 and CDR2: MNHEY and SVGAGI. The CDR3 has 15 residues. Synthesis of TCR beta cDNA was carried out from about 0.55 ug total RNA with a constant-region primer. TCR beta libraries came from three nested multiplex PCR rounds using slightly modified ARM-PCR. TRBV1-TRBV30 forward and Cbeta reverse primers drove the first two approximately 10-cycle rounds. TCRdb itself ran the multiplex PCR reads through MiXCR, one entry per CDR3 protein. This table holds approximately 30,000 distinct CDR3 sequences, about 71% found once. Joint extraction of RNA and DNA used roughly 20-32 mg of bulk tissue that was unsorted.

The V and J genes are TRBV6-5 and TRBJ2-2, with 8 bases that match TRBD1. Sequences were obtained from liver tumor tissue from sampling region 3. Regarding subset: tumor region T3, left-lateral pole. This TCR came from a woman in her twenties or thirties with primary liver carcinoma and hepatitis B virus infection. The CDR3 loop reads CAGSPRTGYTGELFF. CDR3 DNA: TGTGCCGGCAGTCCGCGGACAGGGTACACCGGGGAGCTATTTTTT.